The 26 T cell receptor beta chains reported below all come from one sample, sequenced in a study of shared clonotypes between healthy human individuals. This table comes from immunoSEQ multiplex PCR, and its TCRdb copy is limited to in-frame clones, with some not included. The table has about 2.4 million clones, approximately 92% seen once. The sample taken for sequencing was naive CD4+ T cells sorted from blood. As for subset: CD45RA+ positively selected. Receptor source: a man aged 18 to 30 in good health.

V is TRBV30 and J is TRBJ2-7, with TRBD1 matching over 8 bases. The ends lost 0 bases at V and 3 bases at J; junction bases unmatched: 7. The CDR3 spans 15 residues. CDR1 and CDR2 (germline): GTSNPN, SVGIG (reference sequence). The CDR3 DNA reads TGTGCCTGGAGTGTACAGGGGACAGGCCGCTACGAGCAGTACTTC. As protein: CAWSVQGTGRYEQYF. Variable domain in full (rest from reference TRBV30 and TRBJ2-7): SQTIHQWPATLVQPVGSPLSLECTVEGTSNPNLYWYRQAAGRGLQLLFYSVGIGQISSEVPQNLSASRPQDRQFILSSKKLLLSDSGFYLCAWSVQGTGRYEQYFGPGTRLTVT.

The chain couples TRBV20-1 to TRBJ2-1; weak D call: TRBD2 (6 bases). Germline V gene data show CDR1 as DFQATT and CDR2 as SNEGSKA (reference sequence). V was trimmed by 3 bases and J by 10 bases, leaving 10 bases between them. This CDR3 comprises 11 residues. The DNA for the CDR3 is TGCAGTGCTAGTACGGCGGGGGAGCAGTTCTTC. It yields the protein CSASTAGEQFF.

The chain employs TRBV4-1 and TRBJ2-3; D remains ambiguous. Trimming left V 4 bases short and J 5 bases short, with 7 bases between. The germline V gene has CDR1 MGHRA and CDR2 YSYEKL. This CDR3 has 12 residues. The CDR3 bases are TGCGCCAGCAGCCTGCCACTAGATACGCAGTATTTT. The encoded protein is CASSLPLDTQYF.

CDR3 sequence: CASSQDATGGPTDTQYF. In nucleotides, the CDR3 is TGCGCCAGCAGCCAAGATGCGACGGGGGGGCCCACAGATACGCAGTATTTT. The chain is built from TRBV4-1 and TRBJ2-3, with TRBD2 identical over 8 bases. Trimming removed 0 bases from V and 2 bases from J; junction bases left unmatched: 7. The V gene's germline CDR1 is MGHRA and CDR2 YSYEKL. The CDR3 spans 17 residues.

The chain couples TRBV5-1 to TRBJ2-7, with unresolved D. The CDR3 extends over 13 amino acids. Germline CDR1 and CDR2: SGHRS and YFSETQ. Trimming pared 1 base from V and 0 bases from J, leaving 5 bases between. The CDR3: CASSLTLSYEQYF. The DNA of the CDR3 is TGCGCCAGCAGCTTGACTCTCTCCTACGAGCAGTACTTC. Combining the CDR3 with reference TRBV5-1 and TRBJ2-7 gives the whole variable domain KAGVTQTPRYLIKTRGQQVTLSCSPISGHRSVSWYQQTPGQGLQFLFEYFSETQRNKGNFPGRFSGRQFSNSRSEMNVSTLELGDSALYLCASSLTLSYEQYFGPGTRLTVT.

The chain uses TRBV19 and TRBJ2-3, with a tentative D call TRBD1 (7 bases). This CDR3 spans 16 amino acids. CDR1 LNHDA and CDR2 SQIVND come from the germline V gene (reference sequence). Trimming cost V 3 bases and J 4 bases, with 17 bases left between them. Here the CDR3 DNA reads TGTGCCAGTAGTATCGGGACTGGACAGGCCCCAGATACGCAGTATTTT. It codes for CASSIGTGQAPDTQYF.

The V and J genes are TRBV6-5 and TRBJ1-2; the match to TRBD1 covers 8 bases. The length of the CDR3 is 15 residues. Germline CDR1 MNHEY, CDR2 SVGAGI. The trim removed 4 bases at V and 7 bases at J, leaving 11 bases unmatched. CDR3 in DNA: TGTGCCAGCAGTTCTGCCGGGACAGGAGGGGTTGGCTACACCTTC. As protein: CASSSAGTGGVGYTF.

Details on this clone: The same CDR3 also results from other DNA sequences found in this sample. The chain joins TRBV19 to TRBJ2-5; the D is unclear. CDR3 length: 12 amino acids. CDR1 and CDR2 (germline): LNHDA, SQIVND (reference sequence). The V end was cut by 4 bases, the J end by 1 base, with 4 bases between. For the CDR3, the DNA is TGTGCCAGTAGTAGCGGCCAAGAGACCCAGTACTTC. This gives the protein CASSSGQETQYF.

This CDR3 reads CASSPFLGADEAFF. The CDR3 DNA follows: TGTGCCAGCAGCCCGTTTTTAGGGGCGGATGAAGCTTTCTTT. This chain joins TRBV5-4 and TRBJ1-1; perhaps TRBD1 as D (5 bases). V lost 4 bases and J lost 7, with 17 bases in between. The germline gives CDR1 SGHNT, CDR2 YYREEE (reference sequence). This CDR3 contains 14 residues.

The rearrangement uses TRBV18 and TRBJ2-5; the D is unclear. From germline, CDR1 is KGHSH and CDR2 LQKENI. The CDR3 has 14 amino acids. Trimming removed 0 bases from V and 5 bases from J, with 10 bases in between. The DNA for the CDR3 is TGTGCCAGCTCACCACCGTTACTTAAGGAGACCCAGTACTTC. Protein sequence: CASSPPLLKETQYF.

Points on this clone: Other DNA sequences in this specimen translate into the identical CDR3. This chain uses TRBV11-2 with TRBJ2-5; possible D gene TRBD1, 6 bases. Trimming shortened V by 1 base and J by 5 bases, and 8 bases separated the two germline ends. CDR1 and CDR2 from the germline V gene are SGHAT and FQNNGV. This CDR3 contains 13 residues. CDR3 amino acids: CASSLAGVETQYF. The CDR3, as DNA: TGTGCCAGCAGCTTAGCAGGGGTTGAGACCCAGTACTTC.

The CDR3 spells CASSWDSFIVANYGYTF. Written as DNA, the CDR3 is TGTGCCAGCAGCTGGGACAGCTTTATAGTAGCTAACTATGGCTACACCTTC. The J gene is TRBJ1-2, the V gene TRBV7-9; 7 positions match TRBD1. Trimming at V came to 4 bases and at J to 0 bases, leaving 11 bases not matched to a gene. The CDR3 runs to 17 residues. Germline lookup yields CDR1 SEHNR and CDR2 FQNEAQ (reference sequence).

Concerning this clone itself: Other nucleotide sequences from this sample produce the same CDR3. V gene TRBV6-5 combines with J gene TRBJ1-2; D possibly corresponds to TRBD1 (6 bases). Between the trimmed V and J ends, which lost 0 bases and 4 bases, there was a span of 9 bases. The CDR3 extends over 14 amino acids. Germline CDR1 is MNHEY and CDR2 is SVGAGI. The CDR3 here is CASSYSSRGYGYTF. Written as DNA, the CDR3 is TGTGCCAGCAGTTACTCGAGCAGGGGCTATGGCTACACCTTC.

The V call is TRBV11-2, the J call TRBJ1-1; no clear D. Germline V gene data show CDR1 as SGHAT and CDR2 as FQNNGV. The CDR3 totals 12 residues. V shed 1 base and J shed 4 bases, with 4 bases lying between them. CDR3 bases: TGTGCCAGCAGCTTAGTAATCACTGAAGCTTTCTTT. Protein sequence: CASSLVITEAFF.

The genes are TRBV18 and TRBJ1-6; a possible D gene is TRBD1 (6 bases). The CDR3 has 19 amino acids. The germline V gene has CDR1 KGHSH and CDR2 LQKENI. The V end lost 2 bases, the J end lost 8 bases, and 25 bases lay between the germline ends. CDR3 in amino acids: CASSPFRPGDSSVDSPLHF. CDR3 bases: TGTGCCAGCTCACCATTTCGGCCAGGGGATTCCTCAGTGGATTCACCCCTCCACTTT.

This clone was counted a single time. The DNA for the CDR3 is TGTGCCAGTAGTATGTCCTCCGGGACTAGCGGGAGATACGAGCAGTACTTC. This encodes CASSMSSGTSGRYEQYF. The V gene is TRBV19, the J gene TRBJ2-7; TRBD2 matches at 14 bases. The V and J ends lost 3 bases and 4 bases, in that order; junction bases with no gene match: 8. Germline CDR1 is LNHDA and CDR2 is SQIVND (reference sequence). The CDR3 runs 17 residues.

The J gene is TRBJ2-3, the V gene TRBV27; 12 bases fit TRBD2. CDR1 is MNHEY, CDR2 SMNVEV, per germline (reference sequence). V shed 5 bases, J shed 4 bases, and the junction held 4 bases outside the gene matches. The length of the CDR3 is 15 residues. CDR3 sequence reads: CASSTLAGGPDTQYF. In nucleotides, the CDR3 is TGTGCCAGCAGTACCCTAGCGGGAGGGCCAGATACGCAGTATTTT.

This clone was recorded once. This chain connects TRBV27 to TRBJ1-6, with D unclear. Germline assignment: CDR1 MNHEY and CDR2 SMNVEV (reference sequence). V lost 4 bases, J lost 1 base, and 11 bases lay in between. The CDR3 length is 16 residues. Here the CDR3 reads CASSSGSASYNSPLHF. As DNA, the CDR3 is TGTGCCAGCAGTTCCGGCTCGGCATCCTATAATTCACCCCTCCACTTT.

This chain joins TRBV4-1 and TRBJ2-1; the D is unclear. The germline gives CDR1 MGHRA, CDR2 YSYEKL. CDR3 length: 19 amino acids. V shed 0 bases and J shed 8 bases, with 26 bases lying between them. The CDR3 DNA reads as TGCGCCAGCAGCCAAGAAGGGCTACTCAACTTCGTCACGGGCTATGAGCAGTTCTTC. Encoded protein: CASSQEGLLNFVTGYEQFF.

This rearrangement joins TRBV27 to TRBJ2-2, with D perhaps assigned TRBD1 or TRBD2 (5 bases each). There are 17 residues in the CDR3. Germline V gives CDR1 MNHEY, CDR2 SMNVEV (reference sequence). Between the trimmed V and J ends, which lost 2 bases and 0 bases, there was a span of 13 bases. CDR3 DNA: TGTGCCAGCAGTTTACCGGGACGGCTGACGAACACCGGGGAGCTGTTTTTT. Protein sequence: CASSLPGRLTNTGELFF.

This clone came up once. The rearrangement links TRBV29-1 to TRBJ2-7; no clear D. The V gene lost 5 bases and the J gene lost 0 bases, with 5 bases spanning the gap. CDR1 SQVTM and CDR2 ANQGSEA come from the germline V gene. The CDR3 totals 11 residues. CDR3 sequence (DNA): TGCAGCGTTAGTGGCTCCTACGAGCAGTACTTC. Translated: CSVSGSYEQYF.

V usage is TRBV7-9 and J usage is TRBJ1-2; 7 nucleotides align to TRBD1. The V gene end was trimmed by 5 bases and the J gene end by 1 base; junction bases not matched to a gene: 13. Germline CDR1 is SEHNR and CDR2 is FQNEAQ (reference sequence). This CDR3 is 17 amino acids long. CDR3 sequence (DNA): TGTGCCAGCAGCACCTCCTCCGGGACAGCGATTAACTATGGCTACACCTTC. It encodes CASSTSSGTAINYGYTF.

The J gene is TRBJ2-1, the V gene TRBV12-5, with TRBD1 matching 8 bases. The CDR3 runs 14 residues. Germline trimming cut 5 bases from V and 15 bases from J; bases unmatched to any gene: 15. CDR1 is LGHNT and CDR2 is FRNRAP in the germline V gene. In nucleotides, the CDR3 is TGTGCTAGTGGTCTACCGATGCCGGGACAGGCCCGGTTCTTC. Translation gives CASGLPMPGQARFF.

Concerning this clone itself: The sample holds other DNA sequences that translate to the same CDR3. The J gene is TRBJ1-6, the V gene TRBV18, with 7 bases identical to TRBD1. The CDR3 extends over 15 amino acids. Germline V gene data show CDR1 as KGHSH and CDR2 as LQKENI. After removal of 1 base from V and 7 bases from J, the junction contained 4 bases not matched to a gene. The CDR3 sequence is CASSPLGQENSPLHF. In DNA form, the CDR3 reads TGTGCCAGCTCACCACTTGGACAGGAGAATTCACCCCTCCACTTT.

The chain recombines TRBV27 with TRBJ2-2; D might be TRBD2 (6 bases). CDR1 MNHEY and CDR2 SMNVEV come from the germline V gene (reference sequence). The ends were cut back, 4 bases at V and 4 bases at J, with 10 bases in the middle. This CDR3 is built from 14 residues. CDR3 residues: CASSYASATGELFF. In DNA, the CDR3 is TGTGCCAGCAGTTACGCTAGCGCCACCGGGGAGCTGTTTTTT.

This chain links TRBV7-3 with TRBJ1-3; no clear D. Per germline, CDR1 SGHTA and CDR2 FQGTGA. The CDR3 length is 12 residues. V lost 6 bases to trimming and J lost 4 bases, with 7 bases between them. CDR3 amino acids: CASSLNGNTIYF. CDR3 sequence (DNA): TGTGCCAGCAGTTTGAACGGAAACACCATATATTTT.